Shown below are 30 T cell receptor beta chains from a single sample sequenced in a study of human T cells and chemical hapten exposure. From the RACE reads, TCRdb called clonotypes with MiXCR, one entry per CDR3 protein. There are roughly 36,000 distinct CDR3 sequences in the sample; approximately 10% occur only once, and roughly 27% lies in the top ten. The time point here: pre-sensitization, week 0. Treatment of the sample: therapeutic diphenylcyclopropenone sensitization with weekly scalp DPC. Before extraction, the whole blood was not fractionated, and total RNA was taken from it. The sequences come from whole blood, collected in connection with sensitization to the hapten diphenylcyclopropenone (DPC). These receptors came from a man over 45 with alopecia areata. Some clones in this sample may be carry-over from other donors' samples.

The DNA of the CDR3 is TGTGCCAGCAGTTTTGGAGACGAGCAGTACTTC. Translated, it gives CASSFGDEQYF. The chain couples TRBV12-3 or TRBV12-4 to TRBJ2-7; D remains unclear. V gave up 3 bases and J gave up 5 bases, with 5 bases separating them. The CDR3 totals 11 residues.

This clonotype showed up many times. This CDR3 reads CASRQGAWNQPQHF. The CDR3 DNA follows: TGTGCCAGCAGGCAGGGGGCCTGGAATCAGCCCCAGCATTTT. The chain employs TRBV12-3 or TRBV12-4 and TRBJ1-5; TRBD1 matches 8 bases. This CDR3 has 14 residues. The J segment lost 4 bases and the V segment lost 6 bases, leaving 5 bases of the junction unmatched.

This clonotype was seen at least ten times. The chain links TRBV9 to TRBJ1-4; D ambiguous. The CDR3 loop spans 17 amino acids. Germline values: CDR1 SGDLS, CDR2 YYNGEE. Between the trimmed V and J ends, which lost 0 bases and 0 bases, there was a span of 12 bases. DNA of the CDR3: TGTGCCAGCAGCGTAGGGCATGGTCGTCCAACTAATGAAAAACTGTTTTTT. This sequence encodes CASSVGHGRPTNEKLFF. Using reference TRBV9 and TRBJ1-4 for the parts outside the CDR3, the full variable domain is DSGVTQTPKHLITATGQRVTLRCSPRSGDLSVYWYQQSLDQGLQFLIQYYNGEERAKGNILERFSAQQFPDLHSELNLSSLELGDSALYFCASSVGHGRPTNEKLFFGSGTQLSVL.

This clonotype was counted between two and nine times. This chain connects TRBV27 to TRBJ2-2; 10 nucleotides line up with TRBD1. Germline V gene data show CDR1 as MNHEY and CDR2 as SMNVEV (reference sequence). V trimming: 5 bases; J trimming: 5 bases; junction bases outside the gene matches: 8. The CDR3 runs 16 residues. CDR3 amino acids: CASSLGWTGGTGELFF. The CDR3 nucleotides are TGTGCCAGCAGTCTCGGTTGGACAGGGGGAACCGGGGAGCTGTTTTTT.

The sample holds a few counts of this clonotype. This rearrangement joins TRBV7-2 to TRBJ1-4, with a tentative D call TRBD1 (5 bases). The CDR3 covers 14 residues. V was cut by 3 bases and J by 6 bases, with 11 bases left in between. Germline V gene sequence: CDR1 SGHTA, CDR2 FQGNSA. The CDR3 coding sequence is TGTGCCAGCAGCTTCACCGACAGTTATGAAAAACTGTTTTTT. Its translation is CASSFTDSYEKLFF.

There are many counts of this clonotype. The DNA of the CDR3 is TGTGCCAGCAGTTACGAAGGTGGTGAGCAGTTCTTC. Translation gives CASSYEGGEQFF. The chain combines TRBV6-6 with TRBJ2-1; no definite D call. The CDR3 is 12 amino acids. CDR1 and CDR2 (germline): MNHNY, SVGAGI (reference sequence). V shed 2 bases and J shed 9 bases, with 8 bases lying between them.

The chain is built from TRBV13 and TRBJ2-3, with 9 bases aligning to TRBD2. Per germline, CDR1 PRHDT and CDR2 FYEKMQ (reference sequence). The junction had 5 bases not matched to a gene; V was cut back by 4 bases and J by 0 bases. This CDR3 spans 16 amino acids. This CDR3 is CASSSPTSGSTDTQYF. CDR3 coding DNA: TGTGCCAGCAGCTCGCCTACTAGCGGGAGCACAGATACGCAGTATTTT.

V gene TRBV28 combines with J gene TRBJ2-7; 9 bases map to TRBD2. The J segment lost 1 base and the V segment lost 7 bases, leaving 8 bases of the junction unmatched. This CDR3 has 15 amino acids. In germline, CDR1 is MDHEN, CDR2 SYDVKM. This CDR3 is CASITTSGFSYEQYF. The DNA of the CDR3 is TGTGCCAGCATCACCACTAGCGGGTTTTCCTACGAGCAGTACTTC.

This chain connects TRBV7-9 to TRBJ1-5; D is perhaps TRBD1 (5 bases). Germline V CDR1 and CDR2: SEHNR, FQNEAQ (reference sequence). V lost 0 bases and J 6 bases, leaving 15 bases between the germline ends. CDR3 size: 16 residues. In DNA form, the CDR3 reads TGTGCCAGCAGCTTAGCCTCCGCAGGGCTGGGTCAGCCCCAGCATTTT. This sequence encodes CASSLASAGLGQPQHF.

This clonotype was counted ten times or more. CDR3 loop: CASSLGPRTRRADTQYF. As DNA, the CDR3 is TGTGCCAGCAGCTTAGGTCCGAGGACTAGAAGGGCAGATACGCAGTATTTT. The chain couples TRBV7-8 to TRBJ2-3; TRBD2 agrees at 7 bases. With 1 base clipped from V and 4 bases from J, the junction kept 11 bases outside the gene matches. The germline V gene encodes CDR1 SGHVS and CDR2 FQNEAQ. The CDR3 totals 17 residues.

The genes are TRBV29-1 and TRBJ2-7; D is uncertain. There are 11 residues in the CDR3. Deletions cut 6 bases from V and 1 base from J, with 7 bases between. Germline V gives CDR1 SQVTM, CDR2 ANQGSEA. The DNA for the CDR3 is TGCAGCGTCAGACGGTCCTACGAGCAGTACTTC. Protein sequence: CSVRRSYEQYF.

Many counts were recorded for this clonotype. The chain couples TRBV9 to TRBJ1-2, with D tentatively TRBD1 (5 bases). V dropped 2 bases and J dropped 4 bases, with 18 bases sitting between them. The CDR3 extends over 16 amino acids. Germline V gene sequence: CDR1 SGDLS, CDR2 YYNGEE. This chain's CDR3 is CASSVRAGAASYGYTF. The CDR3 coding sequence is TGTGCCAGCAGCGTTAGGGCTGGGGCAGCTTCCTATGGCTACACCTTC.

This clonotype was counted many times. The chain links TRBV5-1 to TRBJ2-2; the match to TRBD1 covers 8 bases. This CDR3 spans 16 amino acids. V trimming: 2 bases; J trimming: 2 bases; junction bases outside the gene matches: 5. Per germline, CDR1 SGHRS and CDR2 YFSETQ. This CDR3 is CASSLTGTGNTGELFF. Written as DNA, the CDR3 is TGCGCCAGCAGCTTAACCGGGACAGGAAACACCGGGGAGCTGTTTTTT. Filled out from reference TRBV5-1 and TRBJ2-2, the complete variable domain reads KAGVTQTPRYLIKTRGQQVTLSCSPISGHRSVSWYQQTPGQGLQFLFEYFSETQRNKGNFPGRFSGRQFSNSRSEMNVSTLELGDSALYLCASSLTGTGNTGELFFGEGSRLTVL.

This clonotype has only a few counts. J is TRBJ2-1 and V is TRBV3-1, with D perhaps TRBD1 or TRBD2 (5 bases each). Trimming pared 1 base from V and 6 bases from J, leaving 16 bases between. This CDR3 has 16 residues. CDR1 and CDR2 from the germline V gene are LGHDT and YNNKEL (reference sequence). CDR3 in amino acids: CASSQAGLDGRNEQFF. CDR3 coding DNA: TGTGCCAGCAGCCAAGCGGGGCTAGATGGGCGCAATGAGCAGTTCTTC.

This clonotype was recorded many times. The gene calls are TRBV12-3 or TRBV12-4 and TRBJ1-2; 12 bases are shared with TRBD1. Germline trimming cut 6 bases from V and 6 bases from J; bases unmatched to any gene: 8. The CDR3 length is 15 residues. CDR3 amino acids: CASRPVGQGADGYTF. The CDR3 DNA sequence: TGTGCCAGCAGGCCGGTGGGACAGGGGGCGGATGGCTACACCTTC.

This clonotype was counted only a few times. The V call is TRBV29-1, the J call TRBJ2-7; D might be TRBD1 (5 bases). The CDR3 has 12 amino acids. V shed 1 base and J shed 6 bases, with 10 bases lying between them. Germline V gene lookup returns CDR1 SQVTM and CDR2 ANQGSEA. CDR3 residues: CSVEGRQSEQYF. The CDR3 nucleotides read TGCAGCGTTGAAGGCCGACAGTCCGAGCAGTACTTC.

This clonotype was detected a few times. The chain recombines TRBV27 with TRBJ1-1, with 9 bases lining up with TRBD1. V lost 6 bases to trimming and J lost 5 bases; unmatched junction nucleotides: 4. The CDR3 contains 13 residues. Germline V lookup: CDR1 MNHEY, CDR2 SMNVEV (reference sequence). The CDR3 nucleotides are TGTGCCAGCAGAAACAGGGGGCTAACTGAAGCTTTCTTT. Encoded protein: CASRNRGLTEAFF.

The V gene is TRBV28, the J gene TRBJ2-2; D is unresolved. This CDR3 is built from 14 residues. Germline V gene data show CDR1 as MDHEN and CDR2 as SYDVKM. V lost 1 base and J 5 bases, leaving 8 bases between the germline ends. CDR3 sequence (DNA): TGTGCCAGCAGTTTATCTAAGTGGACCGGGGAGCTGTTTTTT. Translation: CASSLSKWTGELFF.

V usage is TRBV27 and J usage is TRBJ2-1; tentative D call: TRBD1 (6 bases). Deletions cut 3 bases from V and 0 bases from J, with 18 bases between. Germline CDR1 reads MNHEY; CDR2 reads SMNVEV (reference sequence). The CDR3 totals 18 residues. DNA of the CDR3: TGTGCCAGCAGTTTGGGCTACAGGGAAGGAAGCTCCTACAATGAGCAGTTCTTC. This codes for CASSLGYREGSSYNEQFF.

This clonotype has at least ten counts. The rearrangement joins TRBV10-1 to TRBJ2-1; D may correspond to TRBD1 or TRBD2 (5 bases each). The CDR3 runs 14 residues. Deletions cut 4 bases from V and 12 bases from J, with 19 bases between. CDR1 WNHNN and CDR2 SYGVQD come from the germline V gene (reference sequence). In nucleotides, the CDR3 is TGCGCCAGCAGTGCGGGGCTCAAAGGGAGTAGGCAGTTCTTC. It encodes CASSAGLKGSRQFF.

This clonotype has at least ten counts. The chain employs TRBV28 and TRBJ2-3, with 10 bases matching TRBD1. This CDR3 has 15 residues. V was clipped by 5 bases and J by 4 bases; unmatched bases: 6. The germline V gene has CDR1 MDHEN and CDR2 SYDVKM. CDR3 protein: CASSVDRGLADTQYF. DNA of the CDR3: TGTGCCAGCAGTGTGGACAGGGGGTTGGCAGATACGCAGTATTTT.

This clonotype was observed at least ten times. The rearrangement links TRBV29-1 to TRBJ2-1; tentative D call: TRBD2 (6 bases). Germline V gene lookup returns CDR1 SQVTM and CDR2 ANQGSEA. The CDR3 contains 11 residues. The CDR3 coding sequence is TGCGGGGGGACGGTTGGTTTTGAGCAGTTCTTC. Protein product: CGGTVGFEQFF.

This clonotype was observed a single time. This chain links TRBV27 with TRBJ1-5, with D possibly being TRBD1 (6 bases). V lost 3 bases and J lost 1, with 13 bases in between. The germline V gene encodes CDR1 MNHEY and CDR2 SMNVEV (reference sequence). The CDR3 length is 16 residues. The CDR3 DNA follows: TGTGCCAGCAGTTTTGACGGGGGCGCGAGCAATCAGCCCCAGCATTTT. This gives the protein CASSFDGGASNQPQHF.

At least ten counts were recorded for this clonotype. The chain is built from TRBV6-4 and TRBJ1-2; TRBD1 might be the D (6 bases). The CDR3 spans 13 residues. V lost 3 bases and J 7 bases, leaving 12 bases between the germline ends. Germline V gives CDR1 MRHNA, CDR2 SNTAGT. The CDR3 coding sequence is TGTGCCAGCAGTGAGGCCAGGGGAAGTGGCTACACCTTC. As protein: CASSEARGSGYTF.

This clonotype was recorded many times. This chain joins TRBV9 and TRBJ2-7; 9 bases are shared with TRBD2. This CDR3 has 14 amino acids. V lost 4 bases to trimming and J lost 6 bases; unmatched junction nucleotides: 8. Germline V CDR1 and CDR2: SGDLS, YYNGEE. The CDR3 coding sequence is TGTGCCAGCAGCCCCGTTAGCGGGAGAGGCGAGCAGTACTTC. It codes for CASSPVSGRGEQYF.

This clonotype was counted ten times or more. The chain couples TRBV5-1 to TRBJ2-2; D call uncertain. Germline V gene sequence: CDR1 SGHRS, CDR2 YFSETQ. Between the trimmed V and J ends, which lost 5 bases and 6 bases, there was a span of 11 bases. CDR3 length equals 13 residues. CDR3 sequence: CASSPGVSGELFF. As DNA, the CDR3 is TGCGCCAGCAGTCCCGGAGTATCCGGGGAGCTGTTTTTT. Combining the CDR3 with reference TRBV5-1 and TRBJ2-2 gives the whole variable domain KAGVTQTPRYLIKTRGQQVTLSCSPISGHRSVSWYQQTPGQGLQFLFEYFSETQRNKGNFPGRFSGRQFSNSRSEMNVSTLELGDSALYLCASSPGVSGELFFGEGSRLTVL.

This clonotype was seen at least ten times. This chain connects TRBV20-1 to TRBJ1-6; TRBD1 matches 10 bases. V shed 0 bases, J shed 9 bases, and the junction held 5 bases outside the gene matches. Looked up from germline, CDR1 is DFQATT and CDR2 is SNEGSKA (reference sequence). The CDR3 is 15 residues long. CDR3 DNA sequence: TGCAGTGCTAGAGAGGGACAGGGGTTCAGTTCACCCCTCCACTTT. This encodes CSAREGQGFSSPLHF.

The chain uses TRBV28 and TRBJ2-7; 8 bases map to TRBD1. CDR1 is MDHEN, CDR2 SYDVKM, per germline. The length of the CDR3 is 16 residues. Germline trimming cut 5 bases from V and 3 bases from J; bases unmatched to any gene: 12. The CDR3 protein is CASSNFGQGRSYEQYF. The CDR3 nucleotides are TGTGCCAGCAGTAATTTCGGACAGGGAAGGAGCTACGAGCAGTACTTC.

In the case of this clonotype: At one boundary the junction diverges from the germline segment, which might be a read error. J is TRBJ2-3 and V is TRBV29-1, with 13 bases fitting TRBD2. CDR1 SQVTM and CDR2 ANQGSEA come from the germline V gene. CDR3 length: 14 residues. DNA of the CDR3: TGCAGCGTGGAAGGACTAGCGGGAGACGATACGCAGTATTTT. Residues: CSVEGLAGDDTQYF.

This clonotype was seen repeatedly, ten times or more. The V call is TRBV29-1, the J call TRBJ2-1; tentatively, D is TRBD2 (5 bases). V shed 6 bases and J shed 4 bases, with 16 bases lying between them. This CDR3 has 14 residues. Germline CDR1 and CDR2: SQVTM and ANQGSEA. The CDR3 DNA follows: TGCAGCGTCGGACGGAGTACGGGATACAATGAGCAGTTCTTC. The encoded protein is CSVGRSTGYNEQFF.